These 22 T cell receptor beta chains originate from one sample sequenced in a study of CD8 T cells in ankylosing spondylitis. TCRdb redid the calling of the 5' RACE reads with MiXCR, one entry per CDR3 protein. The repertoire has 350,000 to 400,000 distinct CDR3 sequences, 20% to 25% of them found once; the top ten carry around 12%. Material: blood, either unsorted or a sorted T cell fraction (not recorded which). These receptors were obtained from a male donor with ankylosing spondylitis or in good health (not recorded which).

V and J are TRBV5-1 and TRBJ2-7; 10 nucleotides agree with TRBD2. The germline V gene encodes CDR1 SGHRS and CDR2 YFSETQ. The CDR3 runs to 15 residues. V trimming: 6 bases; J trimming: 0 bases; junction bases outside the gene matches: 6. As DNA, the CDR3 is TGCGCCAGCAACCAAGGACTAGCGGCCTCCTACGAGCAGTACTTC. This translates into CASNQGLAASYEQYF. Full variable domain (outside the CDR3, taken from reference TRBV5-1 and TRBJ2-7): KAGVTQTPRYLIKTRGQQVTLSCSPISGHRSVSWYQQTPGQGLQFLFEYFSETQRNKGNFPGRFSGRQFSNSRSEMNVSTLELGDSALYLCASNQGLAASYEQYFGPGTRLTVT.

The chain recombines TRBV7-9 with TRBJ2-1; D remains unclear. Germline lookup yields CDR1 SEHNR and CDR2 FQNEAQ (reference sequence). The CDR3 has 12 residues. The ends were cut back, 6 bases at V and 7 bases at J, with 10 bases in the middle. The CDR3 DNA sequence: TGTGCCAGCAGATGGGGTGGGAATGAGCAGTTCTTC. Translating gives CASRWGGNEQFF.

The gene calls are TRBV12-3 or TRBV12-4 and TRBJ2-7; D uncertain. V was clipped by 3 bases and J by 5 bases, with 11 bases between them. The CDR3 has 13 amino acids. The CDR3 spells CASSLGPFNEQYF. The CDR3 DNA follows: TGTGCCAGCAGTTTGGGTCCCTTCAACGAGCAGTACTTC.

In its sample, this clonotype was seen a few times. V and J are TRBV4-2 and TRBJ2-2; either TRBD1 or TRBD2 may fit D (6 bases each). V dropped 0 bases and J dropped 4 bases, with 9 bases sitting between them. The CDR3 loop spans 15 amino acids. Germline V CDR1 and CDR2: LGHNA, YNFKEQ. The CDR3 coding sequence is TGTGCCAGCAGCCAAGAAGGGGGGATCACCGGGGAGCTGTTTTTT. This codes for CASSQEGGITGELFF.

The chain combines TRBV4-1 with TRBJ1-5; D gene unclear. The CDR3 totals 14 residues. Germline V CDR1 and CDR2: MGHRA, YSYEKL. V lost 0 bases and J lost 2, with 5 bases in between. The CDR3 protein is CASSQDGGNQPQHF. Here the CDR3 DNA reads TGCGCCAGCAGCCAAGACGGCGGCAATCAGCCCCAGCATTTT.

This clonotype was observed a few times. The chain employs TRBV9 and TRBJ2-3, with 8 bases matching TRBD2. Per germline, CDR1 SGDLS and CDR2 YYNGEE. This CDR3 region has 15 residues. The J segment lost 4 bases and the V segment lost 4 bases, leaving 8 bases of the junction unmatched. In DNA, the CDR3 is TGTGCCAGCAGCCCCGCGGGACTAGTGTCAGATACGCAGTATTTT. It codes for CASSPAGLVSDTQYF.

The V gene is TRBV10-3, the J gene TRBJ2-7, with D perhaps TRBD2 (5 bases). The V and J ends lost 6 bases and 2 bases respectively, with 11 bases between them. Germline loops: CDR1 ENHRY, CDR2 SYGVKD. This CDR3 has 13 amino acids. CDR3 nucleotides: TGTGCCATCAGCTCTACGGGGACCTACGAGCAGTACTTC. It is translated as CAISSTGTYEQYF.

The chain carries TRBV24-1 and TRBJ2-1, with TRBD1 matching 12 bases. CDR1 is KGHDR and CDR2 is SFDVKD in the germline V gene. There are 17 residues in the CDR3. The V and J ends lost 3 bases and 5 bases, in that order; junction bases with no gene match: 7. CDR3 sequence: CATSDGTGTGGHNEQFF. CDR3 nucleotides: TGTGCCACCAGTGATGGAACCGGGACAGGGGGCCACAATGAGCAGTTCTTC.

The CDR3 reads CSAVVLGPSGNTIYF. The CDR3 DNA reads TGCAGTGCGGTGGTCTTGGGTCCTTCTGGAAACACCATATATTTT. This chain uses TRBV20-1 with TRBJ1-3, with D hard to call. The CDR3 is made up of 15 amino acids. Germline V gene lookup returns CDR1 DFQATT and CDR2 SNEGSKA (reference sequence). Trimming took off 6 bases at V and 1 base at J, with 16 bases between the two ends.

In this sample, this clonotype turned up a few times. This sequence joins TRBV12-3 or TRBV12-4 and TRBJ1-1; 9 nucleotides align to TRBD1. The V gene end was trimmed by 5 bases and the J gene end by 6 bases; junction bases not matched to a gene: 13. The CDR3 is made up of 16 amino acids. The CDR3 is CASSPGTGLFAAEAFF. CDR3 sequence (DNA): TGTGCCAGCAGTCCCGGGACAGGGCTTTTTGCTGCTGAAGCTTTCTTT.

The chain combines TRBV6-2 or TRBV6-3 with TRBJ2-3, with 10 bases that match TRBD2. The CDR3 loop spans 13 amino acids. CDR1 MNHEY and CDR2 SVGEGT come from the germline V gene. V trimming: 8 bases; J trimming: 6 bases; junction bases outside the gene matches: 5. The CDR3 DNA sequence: TGTGCCAGCCGTAGCGGGGGGCCCGATACGCAGTATTTT. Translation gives CASRSGGPDTQYF.

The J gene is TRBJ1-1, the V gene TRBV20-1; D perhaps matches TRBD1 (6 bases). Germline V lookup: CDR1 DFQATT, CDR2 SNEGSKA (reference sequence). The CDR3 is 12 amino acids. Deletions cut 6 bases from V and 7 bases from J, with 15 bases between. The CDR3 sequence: CSAREQGHEAFF. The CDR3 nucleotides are TGCAGTGCGCGGGAACAGGGACATGAAGCTTTCTTT.

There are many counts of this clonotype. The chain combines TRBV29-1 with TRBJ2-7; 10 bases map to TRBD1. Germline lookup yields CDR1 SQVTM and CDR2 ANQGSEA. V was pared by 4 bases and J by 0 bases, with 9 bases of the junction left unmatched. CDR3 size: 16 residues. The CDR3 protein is CSVVGTGAFFSYEQYF. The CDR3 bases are TGCAGCGTTGTAGGGACAGGGGCCTTCTTCTCCTACGAGCAGTACTTC.

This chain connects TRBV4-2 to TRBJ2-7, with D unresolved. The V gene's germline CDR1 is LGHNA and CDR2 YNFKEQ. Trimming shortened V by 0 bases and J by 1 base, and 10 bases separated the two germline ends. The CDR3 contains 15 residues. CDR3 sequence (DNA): TGTGCCAGCAGCCAAGAATGGGCAGGTTCCTACGAGCAGTACTTC. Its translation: CASSQEWAGSYEQYF.

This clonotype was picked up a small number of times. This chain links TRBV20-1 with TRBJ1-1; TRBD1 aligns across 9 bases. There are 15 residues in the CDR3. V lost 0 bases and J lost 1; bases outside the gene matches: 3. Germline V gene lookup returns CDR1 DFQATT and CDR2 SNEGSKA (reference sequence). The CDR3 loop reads CSARDWTGENTEAFF. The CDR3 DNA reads TGCAGTGCTAGAGATTGGACAGGGGAGAACACTGAAGCTTTCTTT.

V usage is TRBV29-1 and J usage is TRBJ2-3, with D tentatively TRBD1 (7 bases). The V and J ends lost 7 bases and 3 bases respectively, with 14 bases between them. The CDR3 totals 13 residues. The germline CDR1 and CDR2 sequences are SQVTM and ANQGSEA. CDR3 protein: CSALTGRTDTQYF. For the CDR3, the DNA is TGCAGCGCCCTGACAGGGAGGACAGATACGCAGTATTTT.

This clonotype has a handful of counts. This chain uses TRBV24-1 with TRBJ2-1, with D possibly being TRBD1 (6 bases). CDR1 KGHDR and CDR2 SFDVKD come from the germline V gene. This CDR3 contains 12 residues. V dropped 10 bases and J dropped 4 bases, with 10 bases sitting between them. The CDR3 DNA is TGTGCCACTAACACAGGGTACAATGAGCAGTTCTTC. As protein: CATNTGYNEQFF.

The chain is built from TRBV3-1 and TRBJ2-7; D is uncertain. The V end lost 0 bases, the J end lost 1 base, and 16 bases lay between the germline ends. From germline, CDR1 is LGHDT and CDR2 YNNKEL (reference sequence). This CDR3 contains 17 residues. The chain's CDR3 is CASSQDPPTLASYEQYF. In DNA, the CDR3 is TGTGCCAGCAGCCAAGATCCGCCTACCCTGGCTTCCTACGAGCAGTACTTC.

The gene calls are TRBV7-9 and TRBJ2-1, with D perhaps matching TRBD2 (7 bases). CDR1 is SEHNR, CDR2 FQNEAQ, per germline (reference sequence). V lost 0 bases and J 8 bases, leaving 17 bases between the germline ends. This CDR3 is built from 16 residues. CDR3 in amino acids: CASSLAVGGRKYEQFF. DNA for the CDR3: TGTGCCAGCAGCTTAGCGGTCGGGGGGCGCAAGTATGAGCAGTTCTTC.

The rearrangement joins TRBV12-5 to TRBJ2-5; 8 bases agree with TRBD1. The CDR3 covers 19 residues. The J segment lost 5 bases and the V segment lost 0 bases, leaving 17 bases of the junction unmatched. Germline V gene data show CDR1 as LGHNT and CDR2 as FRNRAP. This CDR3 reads CASGLVLEDRVTMTETQYF. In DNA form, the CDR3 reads TGTGCTAGTGGTTTGGTACTTGAGGACAGGGTAACCATGACCGAGACCCAGTACTTC.

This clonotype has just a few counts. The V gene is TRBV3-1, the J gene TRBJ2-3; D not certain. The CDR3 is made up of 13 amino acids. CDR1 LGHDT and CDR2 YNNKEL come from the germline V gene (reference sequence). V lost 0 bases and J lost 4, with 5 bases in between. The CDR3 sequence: CASSQDRADTQYF. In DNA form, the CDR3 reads TGTGCCAGCAGCCAAGATCGGGCAGATACGCAGTATTTT.

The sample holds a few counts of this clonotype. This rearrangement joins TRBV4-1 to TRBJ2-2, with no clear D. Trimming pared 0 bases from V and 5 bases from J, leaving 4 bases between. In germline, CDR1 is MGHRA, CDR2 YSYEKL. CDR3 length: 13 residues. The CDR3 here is CASSQDWTGELFF. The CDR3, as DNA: TGCGCCAGCAGCCAAGATTGGACCGGGGAGCTGTTTTTT.